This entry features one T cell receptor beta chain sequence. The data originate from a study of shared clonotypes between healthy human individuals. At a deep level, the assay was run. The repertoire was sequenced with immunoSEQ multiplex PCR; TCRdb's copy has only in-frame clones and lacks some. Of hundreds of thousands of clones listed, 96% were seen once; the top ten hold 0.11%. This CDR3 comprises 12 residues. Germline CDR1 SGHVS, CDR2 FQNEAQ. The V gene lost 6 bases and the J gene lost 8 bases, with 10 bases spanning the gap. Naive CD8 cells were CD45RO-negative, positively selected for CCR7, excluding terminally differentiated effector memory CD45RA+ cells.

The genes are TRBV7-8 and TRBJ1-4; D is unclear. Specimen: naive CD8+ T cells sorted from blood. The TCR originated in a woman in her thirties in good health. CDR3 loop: CASSQTEEKLFF. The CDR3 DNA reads TGTGCCAGCAGTCAAACAGAAGAAAAACTGTTTTTT.